These T cell receptor beta chains were read from a single sample in a study of blood T cell repertoires in COVID-19. Here immunoSEQ multiplex PCR was the method, and the copy in TCRdb shows in-frame clones only, minus some. Of approximately 300,000 clones listed, approximately 88% are singletons. The sample taken for sequencing was PBMCs or T cells enriched from blood (not recorded which). These receptors were taken from a man between 60 and 70 years old who had recovered from COVID-19. CDR3s include the opening cysteine and the closing phenylalanine or tryptophan. D genes are given only for firm matches. Not all rows give a size; the values are once, few, many and, for expanded clones, a class.

j_call | clone_size | v_call | d_call | cdr3_nt | cdr3_aa
TRBJ1-6 | . | TRBV5-1 | . | TGCGCCAGCAGCCCCTGGTCCCGGCAGGGTAATTCACCCCTCCACTTT | CASSPWSRQGNSPLHF
TRBJ2-5 | . | TRBV5-1 | . | TGCGCCAGCAGCTTGGTCCCGACTAGACGACAAGAGACCCAGTACTTC | CASSLVPTRRQETQYF
TRBJ2-1 | . | TRBV19 | TRBD2 | TGTGCCAGTAGTATCACGGGACTAGCGGGACAAAACTACAATGAGCAGTTCTTC | CASSITGLAGQNYNEQFF
TRBJ1-5 | . | TRBV30 | . | TGTGCCTGGAATAGGGGAGGTTCCCAGCCCCAGCATTTT | CAWNRGGSQPQHF
TRBJ2-7 | once | TRBV6-5 | TRBD1 | TGTGCCAGCCGGGACAGGGGTGGGTACGAGCAGTACTTC | CASRDRGGYEQYF
TRBJ2-2 | . | TRBV5-1 | TRBD1 | TGCGCCAGCAGCTTGGCTTATGTTGGACAGGGGGACACCGGGGAGCTGTTTTTT | CASSLAYVGQGDTGELFF
TRBJ2-1 | . | TRBV5-1 | TRBD2 | TGCGCCAGCAGCCGAACAATAGCGGGAGGGTACAATGAGCAGTTCTTC | CASSRTIAGGYNEQFF
TRBJ2-2 | . | TRBV6-5 | . | TGTGCCAGCAGTTACTCTAGACAGCTACGCCCCGGGGAGCTGTTTTTT | CASSYSRQLRPGELFF
TRBJ1-2 | . | TRBV5-8 | TRBD1 | TGTGCCAGCAAACAACAGGGGGCGCCTGGCTACACCTTC | CASKQQGAPGYTF
TRBJ2-3 | once | TRBV6-2/TRBV6-3 | . | TGTGCCAGCAGTTATTCGGCGGCCGTGGCAGATACGCAGTATTTT | CASSYSAAVADTQYF
TRBJ1-1 | once | TRBV28 | . | TGTGCCAGCAGTTTACCTCGGGAGGGGGGAGCTTTCTTT | CASSLPREGGAFF
TRBJ2-4 | . | TRBV5-1 | . | TGCGCCAGCAGACCCGGACAGGAGGGGTTAGCCAAAAACATTCAGTACTTC | CASRPGQEGLAKNIQYF
TRBJ2-1 | . | TRBV29-1 | TRBD1 | TGCAGCGCCCGGGACAGGGAACACTACAATGAGCAGTTCTTC | CSARDREHYNEQFF
TRBJ2-3 | . | TRBV7-8 | . | TGTGCCACGAACACAGGGTACCGAACAGATACGCAGTATTTT | CATNTGYRTDTQYF
TRBJ2-7 | . | TRBV21-1 | . | TGTGCCAGCAGCCCACGACATAAAAGAATCCCAAAACACTACGAGCAGTACTTC | CASSPRHKRIPKHYEQYF
TRBJ2-1 | . | TRBV11-2 | TRBD2 | TGTGCCAGCAGCTCCGGACTAGCGGCTTACAATGAGCAGTTCTTC | CASSSGLAAYNEQFF
TRBJ2-5 | . | TRBV6-5 | TRBD1 | TGTGCCAGCAGTTACTCAGGACAGGGGAGGGAGACCCAGTACTTC | CASSYSGQGRETQYF
TRBJ1-2 | . | TRBV7-2 | . | TGTGCCAGCAGCCTTCACCGGGGAGCCGGCTACACCTTC | CASSLHRGAGYTF
TRBJ2-2 | . | TRBV11-2 | TRBD2 | TGTGCCAGCAGCCCCCAGGGACTAGCGGGAGGGCTCACCGGGGAGCTGTTTTTT | CASSPQGLAGGLTGELFF
TRBJ2-5 | once | TRBV11-2 | . | TGTGCCAGCAGCTTTTCGGAGGGGGAGACCCAGTACTTC | CASSFSEGETQYF
TRBJ1-2 | once | TRBV27 | . | TGTGCCAGCAGTTTCTCGGACAGAACTAACTATGGCTACACCTTC | CASSFSDRTNYGYTF
TRBJ2-7 | . | TRBV7-6 | TRBD2 | TGTGCCAGCAGCATCGGACCTCAGGGAGGGAGAAGGAGCTACGAGCAGTACTTC | CASSIGPQGGRRSYEQYF
TRBJ2-1 | . | TRBV6-8 | . | TGTGCCAGCAGACGCCCCCTAGCCTCAGAGCAGTTCTTC | CASRRPLASEQFF
TRBJ1-1 | . | TRBV11-2 | . | TGTGCCAGCAGCTTAGACGGTGAAGCTTTCTTT | CASSLDGEAFF
TRBJ1-3 | few | TRBV6-5 | . | TGTGCCAGCAGTTATGGACAGTCTGGAAACACCATATATTTT | CASSYGQSGNTIYF
TRBJ2-1 | . | TRBV2 | TRBD2 | TGTGCCAGCAGGGGACTAGCGGGCGATTACAATGAGCAGTTCTTC | CASRGLAGDYNEQFF
TRBJ2-3 | . | TRBV3-1/TRBV3-2 | TRBD1 | TGTGCCAGCAGCCGGGGACAGGCGCTTGATACGCAGTATTTT | CASSRGQALDTQYF
TRBJ2-2 | . | TRBV2 | . | TGTGCCAGCAGTGAATCGGGAGCCGGGGAGCTGTTTTTT | CASSESGAGELFF
TRBJ1-1 | . | TRBV19 | TRBD1 | TGTGCCGGCCGGGACAGGGCTACCACTGAAGCTTTCTTT | CAGRDRATTEAFF
TRBJ2-3 | . | TRBV18 | . | TGTGCCAGCTCACCAGGGGCTACAGATACGCAGTATTTT | CASSPGATDTQYF
TRBJ2-1 | . | TRBV28 | TRBD2 | TGTGCCATTTCAGGGGGACTAGCGGGAGAGATGGAGAATGAGCAGTTCTTC | CAISGGLAGEMENEQFF
TRBJ2-2 | . | TRBV12-3/TRBV12-4 | . | TGTGCCACCGCGGTGCGTTACACCGGGGAGCTGTTTTTT | CATAVRYTGELFF
TRBJ1-3 | . | TRBV27 | . | TGTGCCAGCAGTTTAGGGCCTGGAAACACCATATATTTT | CASSLGPGNTIYF
TRBJ2-3 | . | TRBV2 | . | TGTGCCAGCAGGAGGGAGGATACGCAGTATTTT | CASRREDTQYF
TRBJ1-2 | few | TRBV5-1 | . | TGCGCCAGCAGCTGGGGGAGGTCCCTCGAGGGCTACACCTTC | CASSWGRSLEGYTF
TRBJ1-5 | . | TRBV7-2 | . | TGTGCCAGCAGCTTAGAAAGTTTGAGAGATCAGCCCCAGCATTTT | CASSLESLRDQPQHF
TRBJ2-1 | . | TRBV19 | . | TGTGCCAGTAGTCGCCAGAATTTCTACAATGAGCAGTTCTTC | CASSRQNFYNEQFF
TRBJ2-1 | . | TRBV18 | . | TGTGCCAGCTCACAGGGGGTAGCAGACTACAATGAGCAGTTCTTC | CASSQGVADYNEQFF
TRBJ1-4 | once | TRBV5-1 | TRBD1 | TGCGCCAGCAGCGCGGGACAGGGTGGTGAAAAACTGTTTTTT | CASSAGQGGEKLFF
TRBJ1-4 | . | TRBV30 | . | TGTGCCTGGACGGAGGGACCAACTAATGAAAAACTGTTTTTT | CAWTEGPTNEKLFF
TRBJ2-1 | . | TRBV28 | TRBD2 | TGTGCAGGTAGCCCAGCGGGAGGGCCAGGGAATGAGCAGTTCTTC | CAGSPAGGPGNEQFF
TRBJ2-2 | . | TRBV29-1 | TRBD1 | TGCAGCGCCTTCGACAGGGGGCTAGCCACCGGGGAGCTGTTTTTT | CSAFDRGLATGELFF
TRBJ1-1 | . | TRBV6-2/TRBV6-3 | TRBD1 | TGTGCCAGCAGTTCCCACGGGACAGGATACACTGAAGCTTTCTTT | CASSSHGTGYTEAFF
TRBJ1-3 | . | TRBV6-5 | . | TGTGCCAGCAGCCGACAGGAGAGCTCTGGAAACACCATATATTTT | CASSRQESSGNTIYF
TRBJ2-3 | . | TRBV7-9 | TRBD1 | TGTGCCAGCAGCCCCCGACAGGGCCGGAGCACAGATACGCAGTATTTT | CASSPRQGRSTDTQYF
TRBJ2-7 | . | TRBV5-1 | TRBD2 | TGCGCCAGCAGCGCGACGGGACTAGCGGGACCCTACGAGCAGTACTTC | CASSATGLAGPYEQYF
TRBJ2-3 | . | TRBV11-2 | . | TGTGCCAGCAGCTTACGGGAGACAGATACGCAGTATTTT | CASSLRETDTQYF
TRBJ1-4 | . | TRBV2 | TRBD1 | TGTGCCAGCACTCCACAGGGGGCGACTAATGAAAAACTGTTTTTT | CASTPQGATNEKLFF
TRBJ1-5 | . | TRBV27 | . | TGTGCCAGCAGTTTGTGGAGAAATAGCAATCAGCCCCAGCATTTT | CASSLWRNSNQPQHF
TRBJ2-5 | . | TRBV5-5 | TRBD2 | TGTGCCAGCAGCTTGGAACTAGCGGGAAACCAAGAGACCCAGTACTTC | CASSLELAGNQETQYF
TRBJ2-7 | . | TRBV7-9 | TRBD2 | TGTGCCAGCAGCTTAGGGCGGGAGGGGTACGAGCAGTACTTC | CASSLGREGYEQYF
TRBJ1-4 | . | TRBV25-1 | . | TGTGCCAGCAGTGATACACAGGGTGGCGAAAAACTGTTTTTT | CASSDTQGGEKLFF
TRBJ2-7 | . | TRBV27 | . | TGTGCCAGCAGTTCTCCGATCCCAGGTGGGGGGTGGGAGCAGTACTTC | CASSSPIPGGGWEQYF
TRBJ2-3 | . | TRBV24-1 | TRBD2 | TGTGCCACCAGTGATGTTACTAGCGCAGCAGATACGCAGTATTTT | CATSDVTSAADTQYF
TRBJ2-7 | . | TRBV2 | . | TGTGCCAGCAGTGAAGCGTTATTGACGGGAGCCTACGAGCAGTACTTC | CASSEALLTGAYEQYF